The entry that follows covers one TCR beta chain sequence. The data are from a study of blood T cell repertoires in COVID-19. The method was immunoSEQ multiplex PCR; TCRdb's version includes in-frame clones alone and lacks a portion of them. Of about 230,000 clones in the sample, around 90% are singletons; the top ten hold approximately 2.4%. The CDR3 totals 19 residues. Trimming removed 0 bases from V and 1 base from J; junction bases left unmatched: 11. The germline V gene encodes CDR1 SGHTA and CDR2 FQGTGA. The receptor comes from a man under 40 with COVID-19, enrolled during active disease. The V gene is TRBV7-3, the J gene TRBJ2-3, with 9 bases aligning to TRBD2. Sequenced input: peripheral blood. CDR3 bases: TGTGCCAGCAGCTTAACCCCTCCGGGGCGGGGGGGCGGCACAGATACGCAGTATTTT. This sequence encodes CASSLTPPGRGGGTDTQYF.